These 17 T cell receptor beta chains share one sample of origin, sequenced in a study of blood T cells in healthy people across ages. A J-beta primer mix and a sample-barcoded 5' primer were used in a second PCR of about 7 to 12 cycles. One entry per CDR3 protein results from TCRdb running MiXCR on the 5' RACE reads. The sample shows about a million distinct CDR3 sequences, about 44% of them seen only once. Sequences were obtained from blood. These receptors were taken from a man aged 25-45 years in good health.

The V and J genes are TRBV20-1 and TRBJ1-5; no definite D call. V was cut by 6 bases and J by 0 bases, with 12 bases left in between. This CDR3 spans 14 amino acids. The germline V gene encodes CDR1 DFQATT and CDR2 SNEGSKA (reference sequence). CDR3 nucleotides: TGCAGTGCCCTGTCAGCATATAGCAATCAGCCCCAGCATTTT. This gives the protein CSALSAYSNQPQHF.

This chain links TRBV4-1 with TRBJ2-1; TRBD1 is a possible D gene (6 bases). V was cut by 3 bases and J by 8 bases, with 14 bases left in between. The CDR3 is made up of 14 amino acids. The V gene's germline CDR1 is MGHRA and CDR2 YSYEKL. CDR3 protein: CASSQGAPRDEQFF. CDR3 nucleotide sequence: TGCGCCAGCAGCCAGGGGGCCCCTCGGGATGAGCAGTTCTTC.

V is TRBV28 and J is TRBJ2-1, with 9 bases matching TRBD1. The J call may be in error: the DNA end matches TRBJ2-7 better. Germline values: CDR1 MDHEN, CDR2 SYDVKM. This CDR3 has 15 residues. The CDR3 sequence: CASSFRGTGYNEQYF. CDR3 nucleotide sequence: TGTGCCAGCAGTTTTCGGGGGACAGGGTACAATGAGCAGTACTTC.

This clonotype was seen only a few times. J is TRBJ1-5 and V is TRBV20-1, with 9 bases that match TRBD1. V lost 3 bases, J lost 4 bases, and 13 bases stayed unmatched. The CDR3 contains 17 residues. The V gene's germline CDR1 is DFQATT and CDR2 SNEGSKA (reference sequence). CDR3 region: CSARGDGDRVWNQPQHF. The CDR3 DNA follows: TGCAGTGCTAGGGGGGACGGGGACAGGGTATGGAATCAGCCCCAGCATTTT.

There are a few counts of this clonotype. CDR3 DNA: TGTGCCATCGGACAGTCCAACTATGGCTACACCTTC. Residues: CAIGQSNYGYTF. The V and J genes are TRBV10-3 and TRBJ1-2; the D gene is possibly TRBD1 (6 bases). V shed 8 bases and J shed 2 bases, with 9 bases lying between them. CDR3 size: 12 residues. The germline V gene encodes CDR1 ENHRY and CDR2 SYGVKD.

The chain carries TRBV12-5 and TRBJ1-4; D unclear. This CDR3 region has 17 residues. V was trimmed by 9 bases and J by 0 bases, leaving 20 bases between them. Germline values: CDR1 LGHNT, CDR2 FRNRAP. DNA for the CDR3: TGTGCTAGACCCCTAAATCCGACACAAACAACTAATGAAAAACTGTTTTTT. This translates into CARPLNPTQTTNEKLFF. The full variable domain, in which reference TRBV12-5 and TRBJ1-4 provide the parts outside the CDR3, is DARVTQTPRHKVTEMGQEVTMRCQPILGHNTVFWYRQTMMQGLELLAYFRNRAPLDDSGMPKDRFSAEMPDATLATLKIQPSEPRDSAVYFCARPLNPTQTTNEKLFFGSGTQLSVL.

The rearrangement uses TRBV7-2 and TRBJ1-4, with D possibly matching TRBD1 (6 bases). CDR3 size: 15 residues. Trimming left V 2 bases short and J 5 bases short, with 12 bases between. Germline V gives CDR1 SGHTA, CDR2 FQGNSA. CDR3 amino acids: CASSLRGGTNEKLFF. The CDR3 nucleotides read TGTGCCAGCAGCTTACGAGGGGGAACCAATGAAAAACTGTTTTTT.

A few counts support this clonotype. V and J are TRBV5-1 and TRBJ2-2; D unresolved. V was pared by 1 base and J by 0 bases, with 7 bases between. This CDR3 spans 15 amino acids. The germline CDR1 and CDR2 sequences are SGHRS and YFSETQ. The CDR3 reads CASSLFGPNTGELFF. CDR3 DNA: TGCGCCAGCAGCTTGTTCGGACCGAACACCGGGGAGCTGTTTTTT.

This clonotype was detected many times. The chain is built from TRBV10-3 and TRBJ2-7; D possibly matches TRBD1 or TRBD2 (5 bases each). Germline V gene sequence: CDR1 ENHRY, CDR2 SYGVKD. The V and J ends lost 6 bases and 5 bases respectively, with 14 bases between them. CDR3 size: 13 residues. CDR3 region: CAIRRDPFDEQYF. The DNA of the CDR3 is TGTGCCATCAGGAGGGACCCGTTCGACGAGCAGTACTTC.

The chain couples TRBV20-1 to TRBJ2-1; 10 nucleotides agree with TRBD2. The V gene end was trimmed by 7 bases and the J gene end by 6 bases; junction bases not matched to a gene: 9. The CDR3 runs 14 residues. The V gene's germline CDR1 is DFQATT and CDR2 SNEGSKA (reference sequence). CDR3 in amino acids: CSEVLERGGNEQFF. The CDR3 DNA reads as TGCAGTGAAGTGCTCGAGCGGGGGGGCAATGAGCAGTTCTTC.

About this clonotype itself: Since a much larger clone is just one base distant, this may be a read error. The chain joins TRBV20-1 to TRBJ1-6, with 7 nucleotides matching TRBD1. The V and J ends lost 2 bases and 7 bases, in that order; junction bases with no gene match: 8. The germline V gene has CDR1 DFQATT and CDR2 SNEGSKA (reference sequence). This CDR3 contains 15 residues. The CDR3 DNA follows: TGCAGTGCTAGACCCGGGGACAGCGAGAATTCACCCCTCCACTTT. This translates into CSARPGDSENSPLHF.

V gene TRBV20-1 combines with J gene TRBJ1-1; no clear D gene. There are 13 residues in the CDR3. V was clipped by 6 bases and J by 3 bases, with 14 bases between them. Per germline, CDR1 DFQATT and CDR2 SNEGSKA (reference sequence). DNA for the CDR3: TGCAGTGCAACAACACCTGTATACACTGAAGCTTTCTTT. It yields the protein CSATTPVYTEAFF.

This clonotype appeared a few times. V and J are TRBV5-1 and TRBJ2-1, with TRBD1 matching over 9 bases. Losses at the gene ends were 0 bases for V and 8 bases for J; bases not matched to a gene: 3. The CDR3 consists of 14 residues. Germline CDR1 is SGHRS and CDR2 is YFSETQ. The CDR3 reads CASSLDRGRDEQFF. Here the CDR3 DNA reads TGCGCCAGCAGCTTGGACAGGGGGCGCGATGAGCAGTTCTTC. Drawing the rest from reference TRBV5-1 and TRBJ2-1, the complete variable domain is KAGVTQTPRYLIKTRGQQVTLSCSPISGHRSVSWYQQTPGQGLQFLFEYFSETQRNKGNFPGRFSGRQFSNSRSEMNVSTLELGDSALYLCASSLDRGRDEQFFGPGTRLTVL.

The genes are TRBV28 and TRBJ2-7; 10 bases match TRBD1. The CDR3 loop spans 14 amino acids. With V trimmed by 5 bases and J by 5 bases, 6 bases remained unmatched. Germline V gives CDR1 MDHEN, CDR2 SYDVKM. This CDR3 reads CASSVRDRGDEQYF. The CDR3 region has the DNA TGTGCCAGCAGTGTCCGGGACAGGGGTGACGAGCAGTACTTC.

Remarks on this clonotype: A read error may be the cause here, since a much bigger clone is one base away. J is TRBJ2-1 and V is TRBV4-2; no firm D call. The J call is doubtful: the DNA matches TRBJ2-7 better. This CDR3 is built from 16 residues. Per the germline V gene, CDR1 is LGHNA and CDR2 is YNFKEQ. The chain's CDR3 is CASSQGIGLAYNEQYF. The CDR3 region has the DNA TGTGCCAGCAGCCAAGGTATAGGGCTGGCCTACAATGAGCAGTACTTC.

This chain connects TRBV12-3 or TRBV12-4 to TRBJ1-5; possibly TRBD1 for D (5 bases). The CDR3 sequence is 13 residues long. V lost 4 bases, J lost 7 bases, and 11 bases lay in between. Here the CDR3 reads CASSWGESQPQHF. The CDR3, as DNA: TGTGCCAGCAGTTGGGGGGAGAGCCAGCCCCAGCATTTT.

This clonotype was seen a few times. The chain links TRBV7-9 to TRBJ2-3; no definite D call. There are 16 residues in the CDR3. CDR1 and CDR2 from the germline V gene are SEHNR and FQNEAQ (reference sequence). V shed 5 bases and J shed 0 bases, with 15 bases lying between them. The CDR3 DNA sequence: TGTGCCAGCAGCCCTTCAGGCGCTTTTAGCACAGATACGCAGTATTTT. It translates to CASSPSGAFSTDTQYF.